The 10 T cell receptor beta chains listed next were all sequenced from one sample in a study of blood T cell repertoires in COVID-19 (TCRdb year 2020). Library preparation was by the immunoSEQ multiplex PCR assay. TCRdb stores this immuneACCESS table with in-frame sequences only. Part of the clones is absent; in the studies checked, under half of the shortfall reflects unresolved V genes, and no reason is known for the rest. This sample gives hundreds of thousands of clones in total; around three quarters of them show up just once. The top ten hold 3% to 3.5% of the sample. Sequencing used peripheral blood. The receptors here all came from an elderly woman with acute or convalescent COVID-19.

The J gene is TRBJ1-6, the V gene TRBV11-2; tentatively, D is TRBD1 (6 bases). Germline values: CDR1 SGHAT, CDR2 FQNNGV. Trimming stripped 3 bases from V and 9 bases from J, with 15 bases between. The length of the CDR3 is 15 residues. CDR3 residues: CASSLGTGYGSPLHF. The CDR3 DNA is TGTGCCAGCAGCTTGGGAACAGGGTATGGTTCACCCCTCCACTTT. The full variable domain, its missing parts supplied by reference TRBV11-2 and TRBJ1-6, is EAGVAQSPRYKIIEKRQSVAFWCNPISGHATLYWYQQILGQGPKLLIQFQNNGVVDDSQLPKDRFSAERLKGVDSTLKIQPAKLEDSAVYLCASSLGTGYGSPLHFGNGTRLTVT.

The V call is TRBV7-9, the J call TRBJ1-5, with a possible D match to TRBD1 (6 bases). CDR1 and CDR2 from the germline V gene are SEHNR and FQNEAQ (reference sequence). Trimming pared 6 bases from V and 0 bases from J, leaving 12 bases between. CDR3 length: 15 residues. CDR3 protein: CASSTGDNSNQPQHF. The CDR3, as DNA: TGTGCCAGCAGTACTGGGGACAATAGCAATCAGCCCCAGCATTTT.

The chain recombines TRBV30 with TRBJ2-1; D is unclear. Germline CDR1 and CDR2: GTSNPN and SVGIG (reference sequence). This CDR3 comprises 11 residues. Trimming pared 3 bases from V and 3 bases from J, leaving 3 bases between. The CDR3 sequence: CAWSRYNEQFF. The CDR3 DNA is TGTGCCTGGAGCCGCTACAATGAGCAGTTCTTC.

The V call is TRBV29-1, the J call TRBJ2-5, with TRBD2 as a possible D gene (5 bases). Germline CDR1 SQVTM, CDR2 ANQGSEA. This CDR3 has 13 amino acids. The V and J ends lost 4 bases and 2 bases respectively, with 11 bases between them. Here the CDR3 reads CSVGPGFQETQYF. In nucleotides, the CDR3 is TGCAGCGTTGGCCCGGGATTTCAAGAGACCCAGTACTTC.

The V and J genes are TRBV5-6 and TRBJ2-2; 8 nucleotides match TRBD1. CDR3 length: 16 amino acids. From germline, CDR1 is SGHDT and CDR2 YYEEEE. The V segment lost 2 bases and the J segment 7 bases; nucleotides outside the gene matches: 10. The CDR3 DNA follows: TGTGCCAGCAGCTTCTCGGACAGGGTAGTTGGCGGGGAGCTGTTTTTT. Translation: CASSFSDRVVGGELFF.

V is TRBV7-2 and J is TRBJ2-3; 10 nucleotides match TRBD2. Germline CDR1 reads SGHTA; CDR2 reads FQGNSA. The CDR3 runs 17 residues. The junction had 14 bases not matched to a gene; V was cut back by 5 bases and J by 6 bases. The CDR3 nucleotides read TGTGCCAGCAGCCCTCCCCAGAGGCTAGCGGGGGTGGATACGCAGTATTTT. As protein: CASSPPQRLAGVDTQYF.

The chain employs TRBV6-5 and TRBJ2-2, with 7 bases identical to TRBD2. Per germline, CDR1 MNHEY and CDR2 SVGAGI. After removal of 9 bases from V and 5 bases from J, the junction contained 6 bases not matched to a gene. The CDR3 sequence is 13 residues long. The CDR3 is CASTPGGTGELFF. CDR3 DNA: TGTGCCAGTACCCCGGGGGGTACCGGGGAGCTGTTTTTT.

This chain connects TRBV6-5 to TRBJ1-4, with 8 bases matching TRBD1. CDR1 and CDR2 from the germline V gene are MNHEY and SVGAGI. The V gene end was trimmed by 5 bases and the J gene end by 6 bases; junction bases not matched to a gene: 8. This CDR3 is built from 15 residues. CDR3 residues: CASSPPGQGHEKLFF. DNA of the CDR3: TGTGCCAGCAGTCCCCCCGGACAGGGCCATGAAAAACTGTTTTTT.

The DNA for the CDR3 is TGTGCCAGCAGTGAAGGGGTAGCGGGGGGGAATACGCAGTATTTT. It translates to CASSEGVAGGNTQYF. The J gene is TRBJ2-3, the V gene TRBV2, with TRBD2 matching over 11 bases. The CDR3 is made up of 15 amino acids. CDR1 SNHLY and CDR2 FYNNEI come from the germline V gene. The V segment lost 1 base and the J segment 7 bases; nucleotides outside the gene matches: 4. The variable domain in full, completed from reference TRBV2 and TRBJ2-3, reads EPEVTQTPSHQVTQMGQEVILRCVPISNHLYFYWYRQILGQKVEFLVSFYNNEISEKSEIFDDQFSVERPDGSNFTLKIRSTKLEDSAMYFCASSEGVAGGNTQYFGPGTRLTVL.

The chain employs TRBV20-1 and TRBJ1-1; D call uncertain. The V end was cut by 6 bases, the J end by 0 bases, with 14 bases between. This CDR3 has 14 residues. Germline-derived CDR1 and CDR2 are DFQATT and SNEGSKA (reference sequence). CDR3 in DNA: TGCAGTGCAAGTTTGACGGGTTTGAACACTGAAGCTTTCTTT. It translates to CSASLTGLNTEAFF.